The rows below give T cell receptor beta chains drawn from one sample of a study of spatial heterogeneity in lung cancer. TCRdb passed the 5' RACE reads through MiXCR, listing each CDR3 protein once. The repertoire has under 150,000 distinct CDR3 sequences, 9% to 15% of them found once; the top ten carry approximately 16%. The sequenced sample was PBMCs, obtained at follow-up. The source of these receptors is a male donor with early-stage non-small cell lung cancer. Both conserved end residues are part of each CDR3. The D gene is left open where the match is weak. A clone size is listed for some rows: how often the clone was seen (once, few, many), or a class if it is expanded.

v_call	clone_size	j_call	d_call	cdr3_aa	cdr3_nt
TRBV20-1	many	TRBJ2-3	TRBD2	CSARPTSGVTDTQYF	TGCAGTGCTAGACCGACTAGCGGGGTCACAGATACGCAGTATTTT
TRBV6-2/TRBV6-3	few	TRBJ2-5	TRBD2	CASRAGAYQETQYF	TGTGCCAGTAGAGCGGGGGCCTACCAAGAGACCCAGTACTTC
TRBV6-1	many	TRBJ2-4	-	CASSEAGGRAQLAKNIQYF	TGTGCCAGCAGTGAAGCGGGGGGCAGGGCTCAACTAGCCAAAAACATTCAGTACTTC
TRBV7-9	few	TRBJ2-5	TRBD1	CASRWDREETQYF	TGTGCCAGCAGGTGGGACAGAGAAGAGACCCAGTACTTC
TRBV30	-	TRBJ1-5	-	CAWSPGPSNQPQHF	TGTGCCTGGAGCCCGGGACCGAGCAATCAGCCCCAGCATTTT
TRBV6-5	many	TRBJ2-2	-	CASRPPGQGMTGELFF	TGTGCCAGCAGACCCCCGGGGCAGGGAATGACCGGGGAGCTGTTTTTT
TRBV7-2	few	TRBJ2-7	TRBD1	CASSLGGQLYEQYF	TGTGCCAGCAGCCTAGGGGGACAGCTCTACGAGCAGTACTTC
TRBV10-3	-	TRBJ2-5	-	CAISDRNQETQYF	TGTGCCATCAGTGACAGGAACCAAGAGACCCAGTACTTC
TRBV29-1	few	TRBJ1-1	TRBD1	CSVQGQANTEAFF	TGCAGCGTCCAAGGACAGGCAAACACTGAAGCTTTCTTT
TRBV12-3/TRBV12-4	-	TRBJ1-1	-	CASSVRRGAFF	TGTGCCAGCAGTGTACGGAGGGGAGCTTTCTTT
TRBV10-3	few	TRBJ1-5	-	CAIRDSSVGPQHF	TGTGCCATCAGGGACAGTTCGGTAGGGCCCCAGCATTTT
TRBV3-1	few	TRBJ2-7	-	CASSSTGEQYF	TGTGCCAGCAGTTCCACGGGGGAGCAGTACTTC
TRBV6-2/TRBV6-3	many	TRBJ2-1	TRBD2	CASSYLLAGGENEQFF	TGTGCCAGCAGTTACTTACTAGCGGGGGGTGAGAATGAGCAGTTCTTC
TRBV12-3/TRBV12-4	few	TRBJ1-2	-	CASSFRDYGYTF	TGTGCCAGCAGCTTCCGTGACTATGGCTACACCTTC
TRBV6-6	-	TRBJ1-2	-	CASSASLPYGYTF	TGTGCCAGCAGCGCTTCTCTCCCTTATGGCTACACCTTC
TRBV2	-	TRBJ1-3	-	CASSPLGGGQGNTIYF	TGTGCCAGCAGTCCCCTGGGAGGAGGTCAAGGAAACACCATATATTTT
TRBV20-1	-	TRBJ1-6	-	CSASRFSGRDNSPLHF	TGCAGTGCTAGTAGGTTTTCAGGCAGGGACAATTCACCCCTCCACTTT
TRBV7-2	-	TRBJ2-7	TRBD2	CASSPRSAPGGSREQYF	TGTGCCAGCAGCCCCCGGTCCGCCCCGGGGGGTTCCCGCGAGCAGTACTTC
TRBV10-2	few	TRBJ2-7	TRBD2	CASSNQREYEQYF	TGCGCCAGCAGTAACCAGCGGGAGTACGAGCAGTACTTC
TRBV29-1	many	TRBJ2-3	-	CSVRRGTQYF	TGCAGCGTTAGGAGGGGTACGCAGTATTTT
TRBV13	-	TRBJ1-1	TRBD1	CASSRTGVTEAFF	TGTGCCAGCAGCCGCACAGGGGTCACTGAAGCTTTCTTT
TRBV20-1	many	TRBJ2-7	-	CSAREAEGIPYEQYF	TGCAGTGCTAGGGAGGCGGAGGGGATACCCTACGAGCAGTACTTC
TRBV3-1	many	TRBJ1-1	-	CASSQAMQGSEAFF	TGTGCCAGCAGCCAAGCTATGCAGGGATCTGAAGCTTTCTTT
TRBV20-1	-	TRBJ2-6	-	CSAMRAGANVLTF	TGCAGTGCTATGCGTGCTGGGGCCAACGTCCTGACTTTC
TRBV7-7	few	TRBJ2-6	-	CASSRGQSGANVLTF	TGTGCTAGCAGCCGCGGACAGTCTGGGGCCAACGTCCTGACTTTC
TRBV5-4	-	TRBJ2-7	TRBD2	CASSSPSGHPYEQYF	TGTGCCAGCAGCTCACCTAGCGGGCATCCCTACGAGCAGTACTTC
TRBV20-1	many	TRBJ1-3	-	CSARDDQRRNTIYF	TGCAGTGCTAGAGATGACCAGAGGAGAAACACCATATATTTT
TRBV7-9	few	TRBJ1-4	-	CASSLNEKLFF	TGTGCCAGCAGCTTAAATGAAAAACTGTTTTTT
TRBV5-6	few	TRBJ2-1	-	CASSLAWQHYYNEQFF	TGTGCCAGCAGCTTGGCGTGGCAGCATTATTACAATGAGCAGTTCTTC
TRBV29-1	many	TRBJ1-5	TRBD1	CSVAQGVSNQPQHF	TGCAGCGTTGCACAGGGGGTAAGCAATCAGCCCCAGCATTTT
TRBV6-5	many	TRBJ1-5	-	CASRPRRGNSNQPQHF	TGTGCCAGCAGGCCGAGGAGGGGGAATAGCAATCAGCCCCAGCATTTT